This TCR beta chain was sequenced for a study of CD8+ T cells in alopecia areata. Study as a whole: A regimen of oral tofacitinib, 5 to 10 mg twice daily, was given to treated patients. Study observations and caveats: It was observed that many expanded lesional clones persisted in scalp and blood during tofacitinib. Clonality in the scalp and expanded CD8+ clones ranked among the top 100 were significantly decreased by tofacitinib.

Looked up from germline, CDR1 is GTSNPN and CDR2 is SVGIG (reference sequence). Trimming removed 0 bases from V and 4 bases from J, with 13 bases in between. CDR3 size: 15 residues. Indicated treatment: oral pan-JAK inhibitor, 5-10 mg twice daily. RNA was isolated and reverse transcribed to cDNA, the sequencing template. TCRdb's copy holds only in-frame clones and misses some; the assay was immunoSEQ multiplex PCR. This table has around 190,000 clones, more than 55% appearing once. This clone was seen just once. Its target is unknown. The sequenced sample was CD4+ T cells sorted from blood, obtained at week 4, from a patient treated with tofacitinib. This sequence originates from a human donor with alopecia areata. V and J are TRBV30 and TRBJ1-5; D might be TRBD1 (6 bases). The CDR3 protein is CAWSVTGTFNQPQHF. CDR3 DNA sequence: TGTGCCTGGAGTGTAACCGGGACATTTAATCAGCCCCAGCATTTT.